What follows describes a single T cell receptor (beta chain). This sample was included in a study of CD8+ T cells in alopecia areata. Regarding treatment: oral pan-JAK inhibitor, 5-10 mg twice daily. Investigators isolated RNA and reverse transcribed it into cDNA to act as the sequencing template. TCRdb's copy holds only in-frame clones and misses some; the assay was immunoSEQ multiplex PCR. The sample includes about 200,000 clones, about three fifths of them seen just once. The sequence derives from a human donor with alopecia areata. This material consisted of CD4+ T cells sorted from blood, taken at week 4, from a patient treated with tofacitinib.

The CDR3 region is CAWRLTRSYEQYF. CDR3 coding DNA: TGTGCCTGGAGGCTTACTAGGTCTTACGAGCAGTACTTC. The genes are TRBV30 and TRBJ2-7, with a weak D call TRBD2 (5 bases). V was pared by 3 bases and J by 4 bases, with 13 bases between. The length of the CDR3 is 13 residues. The germline V gene has CDR1 GTSNPN and CDR2 SVGIG (reference sequence).